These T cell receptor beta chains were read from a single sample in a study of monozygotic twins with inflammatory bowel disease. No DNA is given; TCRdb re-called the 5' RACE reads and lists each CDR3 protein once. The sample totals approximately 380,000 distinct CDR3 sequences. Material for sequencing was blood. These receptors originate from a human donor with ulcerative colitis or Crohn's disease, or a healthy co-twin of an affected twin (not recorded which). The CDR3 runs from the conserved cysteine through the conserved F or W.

CDR3: CASSLGNLAGRQQETQYF
J: TRBJ2-5
V: TRBV5-1

CDR3: CASSLGWAEAFF
J: TRBJ1-1
V: TRBV12-3/TRBV12-4

CDR3: CAWAQQGANEQFF
J: TRBJ2-1
V: TRBV30

CDR3: CAWRPPGHMNTEAFF
J: TRBJ1-1
V: TRBV30

CDR3: CASSLAQRGEAFF
J: TRBJ1-1
V: TRBV12-3/TRBV12-4

CDR3: CASSPPPPDSHYGYTF
J: TRBJ1-2
V: TRBV7-9

CDR3: CASSLWVTNSNTDTQYF
J: TRBJ2-3
V: TRBV11-2

CDR3: CASSFRGTQGDTQYF
J: TRBJ2-3
V: TRBV11-2

CDR3: CASSLASFGANVLTF
J: TRBJ2-6
V: TRBV7-2

CDR3: CASSKIGTSGGDWYNEQFF
J: TRBJ2-1
V: TRBV11-2

CDR3: CASSDPGTITDTQYF
J: TRBJ2-3
V: TRBV11-2

CDR3: CASSFAGQGVFMNTEAFF
J: TRBJ1-1
V: TRBV5-1

CDR3: CASSVARTVNEQFF
J: TRBJ2-1
V: TRBV9

CDR3: CASRSFQQSDTQYF
J: TRBJ2-3
V: TRBV5-1

CDR3: CSVGHPGIYEQYF
J: TRBJ2-7
V: TRBV29-1

CDR3: CASSDSPGGETQYF
J: TRBJ2-5
V: TRBV3-1

CDR3: CASSPRLATGELFF
J: TRBJ2-2
V: TRBV11-2

CDR3: CASSVAPLQGGYREEQYF
J: TRBJ2-7
V: TRBV9

CDR3: CASSQQGAEETQYF
J: TRBJ2-5
V: TRBV4-3

CDR3: CASSDRQGEKLFF
J: TRBJ1-4
V: TRBV6-1

CDR3: CSARDTGQWYF
J: TRBJ2-7
V: TRBV20-1

CDR3: CASRIRDRETQYF
J: TRBJ2-3
V: TRBV19

CDR3: CASSKDFSSGNTIYF
J: TRBJ1-3
V: TRBV14

CDR3: CASSWGTSNTYNEQFF
J: TRBJ2-1
V: TRBV12-3/TRBV12-4

CDR3: CASSFRGEAFF
J: TRBJ1-1
V: TRBV5-5

CDR3: CASSSLSGVGYNEQFF
J: TRBJ2-1
V: TRBV6-5

CDR3: CASSLGQGPGYTQYF
J: TRBJ2-3
V: TRBV7-8

CDR3: CAWSALTIRIPDTQYF
J: TRBJ2-3
V: TRBV30

CDR3: CASRRGRDRAYNSPLHF
J: TRBJ1-6
V: TRBV12-3/TRBV12-4

CDR3: CASATSGDQETQYF
J: TRBJ2-5
V: TRBV2

CDR3: CASSQDVGRSSYNSPLHF
J: TRBJ1-6
V: TRBV4-3

CDR3: CSVDRQDNEQFF
J: TRBJ2-1
V: TRBV29-1

CDR3: CASSRTGGYVGELFF
J: TRBJ2-2
V: TRBV7-2

CDR3: CASGLVTGWALNTEAFF
J: TRBJ1-1
V: TRBV12-5

CDR3: CASSSRDQFLSGQHF
J: TRBJ1-5
V: TRBV7-2

CDR3: CASSPSGGVYGNTEAFF
J: TRBJ1-1
V: TRBV18

CDR3: CASSLETSARELFF
J: TRBJ2-2
V: TRBV5-1

CDR3: CASSFGQGATGELFF
J: TRBJ2-2
V: TRBV7-6

CDR3: CASSLASTMNTEAFF
J: TRBJ1-1
V: TRBV5-1

CDR3: CASSRRQGGGENTEAFF
J: TRBJ1-1
V: TRBV5-4

CDR3: CASSQDRYPREQYF
J: TRBJ2-7
V: TRBV4-3

CDR3: CASGPGTYEQYF
J: TRBJ2-7
V: TRBV12-3/TRBV12-4

CDR3: CASSLSIVTSGLYEQYF
J: TRBJ2-7
V: TRBV27

CDR3: CATSGLTEGNTEAFF
J: TRBJ1-1
V: TRBV15

CDR3: CASTETGWGTGELFF
J: TRBJ2-2
V: TRBV2

CDR3: CSATGTDRSYEQYF
J: TRBJ2-7
V: TRBV20-1

CDR3: CSVEVGTGVRYTDTQYF
J: TRBJ2-3
V: TRBV29-1

CDR3: CASSLDRVPFF
J: TRBJ1-1
V: TRBV7-9

CDR3: CSVETPNYGYTF
J: TRBJ1-2
V: TRBV29-1

CDR3: CASSYSRQLYSNQPQHF
J: TRBJ1-5
V: TRBV6-2/TRBV6-3

CDR3: CASTDRLTDTQYF
J: TRBJ2-3
V: TRBV5-1